What follows are 9 T cell receptor beta chains derived from one specimen sequenced in a study of T cells after yellow fever vaccination. Using its own MiXCR run on the 5' RACE reads, TCRdb lists one record per CDR3 protein. This sample has 300,000 to 400,000 distinct CDR3 sequences, with around 6.5% found just once. The sequences come from PBMCs, collected 5 days after the yellow fever booster vaccination. These receptor sequences come from a man aged 25-45 years who received the YFV17D yellow fever vaccine.

This clonotype turned up a few times. This rearrangement joins TRBV7-2 to TRBJ2-6; 7 bases align to TRBD1. V shed 3 bases and J 4 bases; nucleotides not matched to a gene: 3. CDR1 is SGHTA, CDR2 FQGNSA, per germline. The CDR3 is made up of 15 amino acids. CDR3 sequence: CASSLDRIGANVLTF. DNA of the CDR3: TGTGCCAGCAGCTTGGACAGGATCGGGGCCAACGTCCTGACTTTC.

The chain couples TRBV19 to TRBJ2-5; TRBD2 agrees at 8 bases. Trimming at V came to 5 bases and at J to 0 bases, leaving 5 bases not matched to a gene. This CDR3 contains 15 residues. In germline, CDR1 is LNHDA, CDR2 SQIVND (reference sequence). CDR3 in amino acids: CASSGSGVYQETQYF. Here the CDR3 DNA reads TGTGCCAGTAGTGGTAGCGGGGTGTACCAAGAGACCCAGTACTTC.

The genes are TRBV11-3 and TRBJ2-3; D possibly uses TRBD1 or TRBD2 (6 bases each). The germline V gene has CDR1 SGHNT and CDR2 YENEEA. The CDR3 is 14 amino acids. Trimming shortened V by 4 bases and J by 4 bases, and 12 bases separated the two germline ends. DNA of the CDR3: TGTGCCAGCAGCTCGGGGGCAGGGGCAGATACGCAGTATTTT. Residues: CASSSGAGADTQYF.

This clonotype was seen only a few times. V and J are TRBV20-1 and TRBJ2-5; no clear D. CDR3 length: 11 amino acids. V lost 7 bases, J lost 2 bases, and 8 bases lay in between. CDR1 DFQATT and CDR2 SNEGSKA come from the germline V gene (reference sequence). CDR3 nucleotide sequence: TGCAGTGGCGGCACGCAAGAGACCCAGTACTTC. This codes for CSGGTQETQYF.

The chain combines TRBV20-1 with TRBJ2-1; 11 nucleotides agree with TRBD2. Trimming took 6 bases from V and 3 from J; bases not matched to a gene: 10. Germline CDR1 DFQATT, CDR2 SNEGSKA (reference sequence). CDR3 size: 16 residues. CDR3: CSAPPLAGGHYNEQFF. Here the CDR3 DNA reads TGCAGTGCCCCTCCCCTAGCGGGAGGCCACTACAATGAGCAGTTCTTC.

The chain employs TRBV6-2 or TRBV6-3 and TRBJ2-7; TRBD1 matches 10 bases. The CDR3 has 16 amino acids. J lost 4 bases, V lost 4 bases, and 10 bases had no gene match. CDR1 is MNHEY, CDR2 SVGEGT, per germline. Written as DNA, the CDR3 is TGTGCCAGCAGTTCGACCCGGGACAGGGGATTGTACGAGCAGTACTTC. This translates into CASSSTRDRGLYEQYF.

The chain has TRBV4-3 and TRBJ1-1; D is undetermined. CDR1 and CDR2 (germline): LGHNA, YSLEER. The V end lost 6 bases, the J end lost 1 base, and 9 bases lay between the germline ends. This CDR3 contains 13 residues. CDR3 sequence (DNA): TGCGCCAGCAGTCAACAGCCGAACACTGAAGCTTTCTTT. Its translation: CASSQQPNTEAFF.

This clonotype was counted ten times or more. This chain uses TRBV7-2 with TRBJ2-1; perhaps TRBD2 as D (5 bases). Trimming cost V 5 bases and J 5 bases, with 22 bases left between them. The germline V gene has CDR1 SGHTA and CDR2 FQGNSA. CDR3 length equals 17 residues. Here the CDR3 DNA reads TGTGCCAGCAGCCCATCTGCGGGTGGGGTGGGCCACAATGAGCAGTTCTTC. Amino acids: CASSPSAGGVGHNEQFF.

This clonotype has more than one count but fewer than ten. J is TRBJ1-6 and V is TRBV10-3, with D maybe TRBD1 (6 bases). Germline-derived CDR1 and CDR2 are ENHRY and SYGVKD. Trimming removed 3 bases at V and 7 bases at J, with 10 bases between. The CDR3 covers 14 residues. In DNA, the CDR3 is TGTGCCATCAGTGATCGGACAGAAAATTCACCCCTCCACTTT. This translates into CAISDRTENSPLHF.